The entry below describes one T cell receptor beta chain. Peripheral blood CD8+ and CD4+ T cells were profiled by TCR beta sequencing. V gave up 0 bases and J gave up 7 bases; unmatched junction bases: 9. This CDR3 is 15 amino acids long. CDR1 and CDR2 from the germline V gene are DFQATT and SNEGSKA (reference sequence). The data stem from a study of CD8 T cells in Susac syndrome. At the level of the study: Patients with Susac syndrome were therapy-naive, treated with corticosteroids, or treated with intravenous immunoglobulin alone when blood was collected.

The RNA input was 0.5 to 1 ug, and it was reverse transcribed with random hexamers. Across 54 Vbeta and 13 Jbeta, TCR beta CDR3 was amplified with immunoSEQ multiplex PCR. TCRdb reprocessed the immunoSEQ multiplex PCR reads via MiXCR and lists one record per CDR3 protein. The table includes some 140,000 distinct CDR3 sequences, just under 95% detected once. The sequence was obtained from a human donor with Susac syndrome. Sequences were obtained from CD8+ T cells from PBMCs. The V call is TRBV20-1, the J call TRBJ2-7; 10 bases fit TRBD2. CDR3 in DNA: TGCAGTGCTAGAGATCTGCTAGCGGGAGTTGGTGAGCAGTACTTC. It encodes CSARDLLAGVGEQYF.